This TCR beta chain appears in the sequencing data of a study of T cell responses to AZD1222 COVID-19 vaccine. Assay used: immunoSEQ multiplex PCR; TCRdb lists only in-frame clones, some missing. The sample has almost 80,000 clones, 87% seen once. Study-level results: At baseline, seropositivity was found in only a handful of AZD1222 recipients. Vaccine-associated CD4 TCRs spanned spike, dominant at 160-218 and 743-854.

Note on this clone: What it binds is unknown.

This sample comprised peripheral blood, obtained on day 0 of AZD1222 vaccination. The TCR sequence derives from an adult in good health.

The CDR3 reads CASSYAEQETQYF. The CDR3 coding sequence is TGTGCCAGCAGTTATGCGGAACAAGAGACCCAGTACTTC. The V and J genes are TRBV6-2 or TRBV6-3 and TRBJ2-5; D not resolved. Germline V CDR1 and CDR2: MNHEY, SVGEGT. The CDR3 covers 13 residues. V was shortened by 3 bases and J by 2 bases, with 7 bases between the two germline ends.